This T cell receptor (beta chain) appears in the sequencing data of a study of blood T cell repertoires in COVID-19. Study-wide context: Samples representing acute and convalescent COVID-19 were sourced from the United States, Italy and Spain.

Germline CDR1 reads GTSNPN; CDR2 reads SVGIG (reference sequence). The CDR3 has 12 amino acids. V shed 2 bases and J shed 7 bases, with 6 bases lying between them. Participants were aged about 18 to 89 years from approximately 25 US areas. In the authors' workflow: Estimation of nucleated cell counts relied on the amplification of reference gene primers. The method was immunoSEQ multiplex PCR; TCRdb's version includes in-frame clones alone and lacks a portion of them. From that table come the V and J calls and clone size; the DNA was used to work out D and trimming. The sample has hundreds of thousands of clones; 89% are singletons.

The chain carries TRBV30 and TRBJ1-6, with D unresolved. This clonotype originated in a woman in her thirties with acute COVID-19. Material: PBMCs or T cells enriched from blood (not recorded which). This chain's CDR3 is CAWSRVNSPLHF. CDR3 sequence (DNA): TGTGCCTGGAGTCGGGTAAATTCACCCCTCCACTTT. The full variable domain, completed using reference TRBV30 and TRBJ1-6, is SQTIHQWPATLVQPVGSPLSLECTVEGTSNPNLYWYRQAAGRGLQLLFYSVGIGQISSEVPQNLSASRPQDRQFILSSKKLLLSDSGFYLCAWSRVNSPLHFGNGTRLTVT.